This entry lists 14 T cell receptor beta chains sequenced from one sample in a study of blood T cell repertoires in COVID-19. Profiled with immunoSEQ multiplex PCR; TCRdb holds only in-frame clones, not every one. Among 95,000 to 100,000 clones listed, 65% to 90% were seen once. Sequenced input: peripheral blood. The origin of the receptors is an elderly man with acute or convalescent COVID-19.

This chain uses TRBV15 with TRBJ2-7; no definite D call. The length of the CDR3 is 14 residues. The germline V gene has CDR1 LNHNV and CDR2 YYDKDF (reference sequence). The V end lost 1 base, the J end lost 2 bases, and 9 bases lay between the germline ends. As DNA, the CDR3 is TGTGCCACCAGCAGAGGTTTACACCCCTACGAGCAGTACTTC. Translating it yields CATSRGLHPYEQYF.

The chain carries TRBV6-2 or TRBV6-3 and TRBJ2-7, with D unclear. V lost 0 bases and J 7 bases, leaving 13 bases between the germline ends. From germline, CDR1 is MNHEY and CDR2 SVGEGT. This CDR3 spans 14 amino acids. The CDR3 DNA is TGTGCCAGCAGTTACTCGAAGCTTACCGTGGAGCAGTACTTC. Protein product: CASSYSKLTVEQYF.

V usage is TRBV7-2 and J usage is TRBJ2-2; TRBD1 matches at 9 bases. Trimming cost V 1 base and J 7 bases; bases outside gene matches: 4. Germline-derived CDR1 and CDR2 are SGHTA and FQGNSA. The CDR3 length is 15 residues. The CDR3: CASSLDRGRGGELFF. CDR3 in DNA: TGTGCCAGCAGCTTAGACAGGGGGCGGGGCGGGGAGCTGTTTTTT.

The V and J genes are TRBV6-1 and TRBJ2-3; 10 bases match TRBD2. The CDR3 covers 16 residues. In germline, CDR1 is MNHNS, CDR2 SASEGT. J lost 4 bases, V lost 4 bases, and 8 bases had no gene match. CDR3 nucleotide sequence: TGTGCCAGCAGTGCTCGAGAAGCGGGAGGGGCAGATACGCAGTATTTT. Translating it yields CASSAREAGGADTQYF.

The DNA of the CDR3 is TGTGCCAGCAGTCGACAGGGGGGTGAAGCTTTCTTT. Translation: CASSRQGGEAFF. The rearrangement joins TRBV28 to TRBJ1-1, with TRBD1 identical over 9 bases. The CDR3 is made up of 12 amino acids. V gave up 5 bases and J gave up 7 bases; unmatched junction bases: 2. The germline V gene encodes CDR1 MDHEN and CDR2 SYDVKM.

V is TRBV5-1 and J is TRBJ1-6; 7 bases map to TRBD1. V lost 4 bases and J lost 6; bases outside the gene matches: 4. This CDR3 region has 14 residues. Germline V gene sequence: CDR1 SGHRS, CDR2 YFSETQ. CDR3 sequence: CASSRGTANSPLHF. The CDR3 region has the DNA TGCGCCAGCAGCCGAGGGACAGCTAATTCACCCCTCCACTTT.

V is TRBV25-1 and J is TRBJ1-1; D remains ambiguous. The CDR3 loop spans 12 amino acids. The V end was cut by 3 bases, the J end by 4 bases, with 6 bases between. CDR1 is MGHDK and CDR2 is SYGVNS in the germline V gene. CDR3 DNA sequence: TGTGCCAGCAGTGATTTGAGCACTGAAGCTTTCTTT. Residues: CASSDLSTEAFF.

The chain uses TRBV5-4 and TRBJ2-1; 7 bases align to TRBD2. The CDR3 extends over 15 amino acids. The V gene's germline CDR1 is SGHNT and CDR2 YYREEE (reference sequence). Germline trimming cut 0 bases from V and 6 bases from J; bases unmatched to any gene: 6. CDR3 residues: CASSLGGRALNEQFF. The CDR3 DNA follows: TGTGCCAGCAGCTTGGGGGGGAGGGCCCTCAATGAGCAGTTCTTC.

The chain is built from TRBV5-1 and TRBJ1-6, with D perhaps matching TRBD1 (6 bases). The germline CDR1 and CDR2 sequences are SGHRS and YFSETQ. V lost 4 bases and J lost 10, with 15 bases in between. This CDR3 spans 14 amino acids. The CDR3 loop reads CASSLHRESSPLHF. Written as DNA, the CDR3 is TGCGCCAGCAGCCTGCACAGGGAGTCCTCACCCCTCCACTTT.

V usage is TRBV10-3 and J usage is TRBJ1-1, with D possibly matching TRBD1 (6 bases). The length of the CDR3 is 14 residues. Trimming cost V 2 bases and J 3 bases, with 10 bases left between them. Germline V CDR1 and CDR2: ENHRY, SYGVKD. The CDR3, as DNA: TGTGCCATCAGTGAGCGGGGGGCCGACACTGAAGCTTTCTTT. The encoded protein is CAISERGADTEAFF.

J is TRBJ1-1 and V is TRBV19; tentative D call: TRBD1 (5 bases). Trimming pared 2 bases from V and 5 bases from J, leaving 12 bases between. The CDR3 runs 14 residues. Germline CDR1 LNHDA, CDR2 SQIVND (reference sequence). CDR3 protein: CASSIQGGWTEAFF. The CDR3 DNA reads as TGTGCCAGTAGTATACAGGGCGGTTGGACTGAAGCTTTCTTT.

The chain couples TRBV19 to TRBJ1-1; a weak D match, TRBD1 (5 bases). The CDR3 spans 14 residues. CDR1 and CDR2 (germline): LNHDA, SQIVND (reference sequence). Trimming removed 2 bases from V and 3 bases from J, with 10 bases in between. The CDR3 loop is CASSIRGGDTEAFF. CDR3 sequence (DNA): TGTGCCAGTAGTATAAGGGGAGGGGACACTGAAGCTTTCTTT.

The CDR3, as DNA: TGTGCCAGCAGCTTTGACAGGGCCACAGATACGCAGTATTTT. Translation: CASSFDRATDTQYF. The chain employs TRBV7-9 and TRBJ2-3; 7 nucleotides match TRBD1. Germline CDR1 SEHNR, CDR2 FQNEAQ (reference sequence). The CDR3 extends over 14 amino acids. The V segment lost 3 bases and the J segment 2 bases; nucleotides outside the gene matches: 2.

The chain is built from TRBV27 and TRBJ2-7; 8 positions match TRBD2. This CDR3 is 13 amino acids long. Germline CDR1 is MNHEY and CDR2 is SMNVEV (reference sequence). With 7 bases clipped from V and 6 bases from J, the junction kept 8 bases outside the gene matches. As DNA, the CDR3 is TGTGCCAGCACCAACTTAGCGGGATCCGAGCAGTACTTC. It translates to CASTNLAGSEQYF.